Below are 9 T cell receptor beta chains sequenced from a single sample in a study of blood T cell repertoires in COVID-19. Method: immunoSEQ multiplex PCR; TCRdb's copy keeps in-frame clones and lacks some. The sample lists 140,000 to 150,000 clones; approximately 80% were seen once. The specimen sequenced was peripheral blood. The receptors derive from a human donor with acute or convalescent COVID-19. The donor label of this sample is uncertain.

This clone is a singleton in its sample. The CDR3 nucleotides read TGTGCCAGCGGGACAGGCGGGACTGAAGCTTTCTTT. As protein: CASGTGGTEAFF. The gene calls are TRBV5-4 and TRBJ1-1, with 8 bases fitting TRBD1. Germline V lookup: CDR1 SGHNT, CDR2 YYREEE (reference sequence). CDR3 length equals 12 residues. V trimming: 7 bases; J trimming: 5 bases; junction bases outside the gene matches: 4.

J is TRBJ1-4 and V is TRBV2; no firm D call. The CDR3 contains 14 residues. Germline values: CDR1 SNHLY, CDR2 FYNNEI. V was cut by 6 bases and J by 4 bases, with 12 bases left in between. CDR3 amino acids: CASRKTRNNEKLFF. The CDR3 DNA is TGTGCCAGCAGAAAGACAAGGAATAATGAAAAACTGTTTTTT.

This chain joins TRBV27 and TRBJ1-1; maybe TRBD1 (5 bases). The germline CDR1 and CDR2 sequences are MNHEY and SMNVEV (reference sequence). The CDR3 sequence is 15 residues long. Between the trimmed V and J ends, which lost 3 bases and 2 bases, there was a span of 13 bases. In nucleotides, the CDR3 is TGTGCCAGCAGTTTGAGTGACAGTCTAAACACTGAAGCTTTCTTT. Protein product: CASSLSDSLNTEAFF.

The chain recombines TRBV11-3 with TRBJ2-3; TRBD1 might be the D (6 bases). This CDR3 is built from 16 residues. Trimming cost V 1 base and J 2 bases, with 13 bases left between them. Germline V gene data show CDR1 as SGHNT and CDR2 as YENEEA. The CDR3 loop is CASSLGGQAPTDTQYF. The CDR3 DNA reads as TGTGCCAGCAGCTTAGGGGGGCAGGCCCCCACAGATACGCAGTATTTT.

About this clone: Within the sample, other DNA sequences also encode this same CDR3. The chain combines TRBV2 with TRBJ2-1; 8 bases are shared with TRBD2. J gave up 2 bases and V 3 bases, and 6 bases lay outside the gene matches. From germline, CDR1 is SNHLY and CDR2 FYNNEI. The CDR3 loop spans 16 amino acids. CDR3 protein: CASSEGRGVPYNEQFF. In nucleotides, the CDR3 is TGTGCCAGCAGTGAGGGGCGGGGGGTCCCCTACAATGAGCAGTTCTTC.

The sample holds a few counts of this clone. The chain has TRBV19 and TRBJ1-1; D gene unclear. The CDR3 length is 14 residues. CDR1 and CDR2 (germline): LNHDA, SQIVND (reference sequence). Trimming left V 5 bases short and J 5 bases short, with 15 bases between. CDR3 sequence reads: CASSPEGGRTEAFF. In DNA form, the CDR3 reads TGTGCCAGTAGTCCAGAGGGAGGGAGGACTGAAGCTTTCTTT.

As to this clone: Distinct nucleotide sequences in the sample also encode this CDR3. The V call is TRBV2, the J call TRBJ1-1; 7 bases fit TRBD1. J was trimmed by 1 base and V by 6 bases; bases with no gene match: 2. The CDR3 has 13 amino acids. The V gene's germline CDR1 is SNHLY and CDR2 FYNNEI. DNA of the CDR3: TGTGCCAGCAGCCGACAGGGGAACACTGAAGCTTTCTTT. Translating it yields CASSRQGNTEAFF.

The chain's CDR3 is CASSVTGWTGMNTEAFF. CDR3 DNA: TGTGCCAGCAGTGTAACGGGGTGGACAGGGATGAACACTGAAGCTTTCTTT. The chain couples TRBV6-4 to TRBJ1-1, with 8 bases fitting TRBD1. Germline values: CDR1 MRHNA, CDR2 SNTAGT. J lost 0 bases, V lost 4 bases, and 10 bases had no gene match. The CDR3 extends over 17 amino acids.

Comments on this clone: The sample has other DNA sequences that encode this CDR3 too. The chain employs TRBV2 and TRBJ1-2; D is ambiguous. CDR3 length: 13 amino acids. V was pared by 4 bases and J by 2 bases, with 8 bases between. From germline, CDR1 is SNHLY and CDR2 FYNNEI. The CDR3 loop is CASSGGENYGYTF. As DNA, the CDR3 is TGTGCCAGCAGTGGAGGAGAAAACTATGGCTACACCTTC.